This is a list of T cell receptor beta chains from one sample in a study of T cells after yellow fever vaccination. One entry per CDR3 protein, called by TCRdb with MiXCR from the 5' RACE reads. This sample yields hundreds of thousands of distinct CDR3 sequences, of which around 13% are seen a single time; roughly 3% belongs to the top ten. Specimen: CD4+ T cells sorted from PBMCs, collected 15 days after the yellow fever booster vaccination. The receptors originated from a man aged 18 to 29 who received the YFV17D yellow fever vaccine. Each CDR3 is given without its conserved first and last residue. Each record gives: V gene, CDR3 length, CDR3 protein.

v_gene: TRBV7-3; len: 13; CDR3aa: ASSLTWPSPNEQF
v_gene: TRBV25-1; len: 13; CDR3aa: ASSTWGVLNTEAF
v_gene: TRBV5-1; len: 13; CDR3aa: ASSPGQRENEKLF
v_gene: TRBV9; len: 12; CDR3aa: ASSVDLAVDTQY
v_gene: TRBV7-2; len: 13; CDR3aa: ASDLRGARADTQY
v_gene: TRBV28; len: 11; CDR3aa: ASRQGWNQPQH
v_gene: TRBV14; len: 12; CDR3aa: ASSQAGLANTQY
v_gene: TRBV11-2; len: 13; CDR3aa: ASSLMRGNQETQY
v_gene: TRBV7-2; len: 13; CDR3aa: ASSLEGGFSYEQY
v_gene: TRBV6-2/TRBV6-3; len: 11; CDR3aa: ASMGLAGIEQY
v_gene: TRBV7-2; len: 13; CDR3aa: ASSQDSLNPGELF
v_gene: TRBV7-9; len: 16; CDR3aa: ASSGPGQGSIGANVLT
v_gene: TRBV4-1; len: 14; CDR3aa: ASSQVGPLLQETQY
v_gene: TRBV7-9; len: 11; CDR3aa: ASSYGQISPLH
v_gene: TRBV7-9; len: 13; CDR3aa: ASSYSSGGLDEQF
v_gene: TRBV20-1; len: 9; CDR3aa: SASGSNEQF
v_gene: TRBV7-9; len: 15; CDR3aa: ASRGRIRGGSYNEQF
v_gene: TRBV5-1; len: 14; CDR3aa: ASSLRSSGGYNEQF
v_gene: TRBV12-3/TRBV12-4; len: 11; CDR3aa: ASSLQGALGYT
v_gene: TRBV12-3/TRBV12-4; len: 13; CDR3aa: ASSSGQGSNQPQH
v_gene: TRBV7-6; len: 13; CDR3aa: ASSLAGGPRETQY
v_gene: TRBV20-1; len: 8; CDR3aa: SARTNTQY
v_gene: TRBV5-4; len: 14; CDR3aa: ASSPSAGADTGELF
v_gene: TRBV20-1; len: 13; CDR3aa: SANRPQGMDNEQF